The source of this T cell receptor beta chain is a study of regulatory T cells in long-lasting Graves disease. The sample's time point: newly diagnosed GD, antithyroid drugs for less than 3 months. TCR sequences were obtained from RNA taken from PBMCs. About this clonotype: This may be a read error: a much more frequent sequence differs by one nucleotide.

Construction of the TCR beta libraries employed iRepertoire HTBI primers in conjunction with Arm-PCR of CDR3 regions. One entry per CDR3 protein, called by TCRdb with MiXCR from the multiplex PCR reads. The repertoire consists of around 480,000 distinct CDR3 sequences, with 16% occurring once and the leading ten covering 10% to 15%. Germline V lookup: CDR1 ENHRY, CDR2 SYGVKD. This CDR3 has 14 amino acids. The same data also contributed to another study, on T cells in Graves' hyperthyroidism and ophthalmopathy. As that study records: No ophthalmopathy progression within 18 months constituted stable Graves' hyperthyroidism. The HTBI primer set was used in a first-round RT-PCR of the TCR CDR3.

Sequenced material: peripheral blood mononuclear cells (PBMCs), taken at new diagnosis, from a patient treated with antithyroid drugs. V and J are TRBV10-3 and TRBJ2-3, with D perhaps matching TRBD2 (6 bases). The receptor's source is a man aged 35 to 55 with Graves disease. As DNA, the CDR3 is TGTGCCATCAGTGGTACTAGCTCCTTGGATACGCAGTGTTTT. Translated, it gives CAISGTSSLDTQCF.